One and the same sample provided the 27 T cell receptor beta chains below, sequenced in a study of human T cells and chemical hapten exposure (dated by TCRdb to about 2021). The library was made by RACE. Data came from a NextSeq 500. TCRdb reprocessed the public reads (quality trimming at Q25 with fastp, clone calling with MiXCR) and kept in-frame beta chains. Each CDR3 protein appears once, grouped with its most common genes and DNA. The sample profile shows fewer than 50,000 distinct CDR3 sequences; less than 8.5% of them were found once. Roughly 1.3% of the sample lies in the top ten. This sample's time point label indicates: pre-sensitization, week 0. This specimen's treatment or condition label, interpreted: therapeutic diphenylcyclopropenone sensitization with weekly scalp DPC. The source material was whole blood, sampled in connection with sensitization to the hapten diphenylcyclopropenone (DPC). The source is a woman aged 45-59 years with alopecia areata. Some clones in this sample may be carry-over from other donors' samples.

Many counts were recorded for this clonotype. CDR3 in amino acids: CSAGAGGNTEAFF. The CDR3 DNA sequence: TGCAGCGCCGGCGCGGGGGGGAACACTGAAGCTTTCTTT. The genes are TRBV29-1 and TRBJ1-1, with TRBD1 as a possible D gene (5 bases). Trimming left V 7 bases short and J 1 base short, with 13 bases between. The CDR3 sequence is 13 residues long. Germline V CDR1 and CDR2: SQVTM, ANQGSEA.

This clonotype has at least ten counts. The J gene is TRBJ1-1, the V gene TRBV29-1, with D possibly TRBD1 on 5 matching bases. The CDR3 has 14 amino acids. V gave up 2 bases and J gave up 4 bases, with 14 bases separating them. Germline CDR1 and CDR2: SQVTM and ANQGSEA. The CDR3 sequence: CSVESRGVGTEAFF. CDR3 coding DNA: TGCAGCGTTGAAAGTCGAGGGGTGGGCACTGAAGCTTTCTTT.

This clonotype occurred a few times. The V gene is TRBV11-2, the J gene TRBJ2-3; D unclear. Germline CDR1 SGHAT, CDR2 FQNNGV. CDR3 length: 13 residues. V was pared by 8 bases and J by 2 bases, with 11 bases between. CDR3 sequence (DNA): TGTGCCAGCGAATTAGAATTCACAGATACGCAGTATTTT. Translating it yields CASELEFTDTQYF.

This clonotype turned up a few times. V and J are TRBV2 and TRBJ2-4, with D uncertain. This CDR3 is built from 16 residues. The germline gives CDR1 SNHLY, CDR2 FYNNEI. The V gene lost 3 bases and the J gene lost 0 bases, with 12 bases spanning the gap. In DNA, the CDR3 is TGTGCCAGCAGTGATTTTCAGGCAATAGCCAAAAACATTCAGTACTTC. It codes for CASSDFQAIAKNIQYF.

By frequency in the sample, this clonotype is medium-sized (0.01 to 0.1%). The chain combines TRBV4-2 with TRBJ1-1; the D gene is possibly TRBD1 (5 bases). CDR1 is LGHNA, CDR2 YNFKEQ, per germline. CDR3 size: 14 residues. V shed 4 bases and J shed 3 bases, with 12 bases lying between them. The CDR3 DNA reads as TGTGCCAGCAGCCTAACAGGCGTGGACACTGAAGCTTTCTTT. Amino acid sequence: CASSLTGVDTEAFF.

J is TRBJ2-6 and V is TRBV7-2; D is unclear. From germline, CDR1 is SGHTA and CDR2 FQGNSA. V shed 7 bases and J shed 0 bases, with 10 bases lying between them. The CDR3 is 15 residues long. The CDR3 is CASKSQSSGANVLTF. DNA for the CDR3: TGTGCCAGCAAGAGCCAAAGCTCTGGGGCCAACGTCCTGACTTTC.

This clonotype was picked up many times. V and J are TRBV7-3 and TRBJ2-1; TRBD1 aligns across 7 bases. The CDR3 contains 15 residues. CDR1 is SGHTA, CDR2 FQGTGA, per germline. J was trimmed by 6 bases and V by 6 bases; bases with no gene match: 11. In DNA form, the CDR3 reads TGTGCCAGCAGTCCGTCAGGGGGAACCAGCAATGAGCAGTTCTTC. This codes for CASSPSGGTSNEQFF.

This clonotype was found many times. CDR3: CASSSMRGPPYEQYF. CDR3 nucleotides: TGTGCCAGCAGTTCAATGCGGGGGCCACCCTACGAGCAGTACTTC. This chain joins TRBV28 and TRBJ2-7; D is perhaps TRBD2 (7 bases). This CDR3 comprises 15 residues. In germline, CDR1 is MDHEN, CDR2 SYDVKM. V was clipped by 4 bases and J by 2 bases, with 15 bases between them.

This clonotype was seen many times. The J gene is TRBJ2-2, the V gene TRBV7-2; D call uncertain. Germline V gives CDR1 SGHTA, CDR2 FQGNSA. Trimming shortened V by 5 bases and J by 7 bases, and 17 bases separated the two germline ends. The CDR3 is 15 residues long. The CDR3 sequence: CASSLIEAARGELFF. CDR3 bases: TGTGCCAGCAGCCTCATCGAGGCAGCTCGCGGGGAGCTGTTTTTT.

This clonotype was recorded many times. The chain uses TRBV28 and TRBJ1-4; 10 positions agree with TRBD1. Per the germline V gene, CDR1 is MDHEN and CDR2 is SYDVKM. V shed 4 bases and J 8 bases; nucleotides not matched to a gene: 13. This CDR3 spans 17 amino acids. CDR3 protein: CASSSSYLGTGEEKLFF. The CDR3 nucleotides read TGTGCCAGCAGTTCATCCTACCTCGGGACAGGGGAGGAAAAACTGTTTTTT.

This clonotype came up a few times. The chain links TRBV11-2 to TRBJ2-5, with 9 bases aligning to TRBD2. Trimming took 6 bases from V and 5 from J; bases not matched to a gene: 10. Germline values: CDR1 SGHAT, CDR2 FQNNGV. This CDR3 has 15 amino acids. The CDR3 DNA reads TGTGCCAGCAGTCGCGGGGGGACTAGCCGCGAGACCCAGTACTTC. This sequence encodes CASSRGGTSRETQYF.

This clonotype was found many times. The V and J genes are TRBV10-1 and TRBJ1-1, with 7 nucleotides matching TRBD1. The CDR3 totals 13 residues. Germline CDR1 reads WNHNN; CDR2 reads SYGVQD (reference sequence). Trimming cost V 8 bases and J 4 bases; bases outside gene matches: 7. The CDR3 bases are TGCGCCAGCCGCACAGGGGTTGGCACTGAAGCTTTCTTT. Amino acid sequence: CASRTGVGTEAFF.

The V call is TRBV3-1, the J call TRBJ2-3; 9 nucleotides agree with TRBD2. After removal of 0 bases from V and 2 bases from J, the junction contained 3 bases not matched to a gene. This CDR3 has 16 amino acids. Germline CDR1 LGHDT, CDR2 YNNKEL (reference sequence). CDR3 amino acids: CASSQDERGVTDTQYF. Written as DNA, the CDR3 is TGTGCCAGCAGCCAAGACGAGCGGGGGGTCACAGATACGCAGTATTTT.

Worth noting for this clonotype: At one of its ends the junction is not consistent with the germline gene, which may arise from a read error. CDR3 in DNA: TGTGCCAACAGCCAGTGGACTAGCGGTAACACCGGGGAGCTGTTTTTT. Translated, it gives CANSQWTSGNTGELFF. The chain couples TRBV7-8 to TRBJ2-2; 10 nucleotides line up with TRBD2. This CDR3 has 16 residues. Germline V CDR1 and CDR2: SGHVS, FQNEAQ.

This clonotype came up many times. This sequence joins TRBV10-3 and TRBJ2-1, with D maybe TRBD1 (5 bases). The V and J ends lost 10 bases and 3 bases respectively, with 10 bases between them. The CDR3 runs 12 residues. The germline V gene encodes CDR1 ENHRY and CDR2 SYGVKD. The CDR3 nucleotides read TGTGCCACCTCGACAGACTACAATGAGCAGTTCTTC. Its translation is CATSTDYNEQFF.

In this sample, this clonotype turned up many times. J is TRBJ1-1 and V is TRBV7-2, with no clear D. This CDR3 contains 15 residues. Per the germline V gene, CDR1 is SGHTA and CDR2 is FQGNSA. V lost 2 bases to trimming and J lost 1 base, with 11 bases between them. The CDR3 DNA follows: TGTGCCAGCAGCTTAACGGAAAGCCCGAACACTGAAGCTTTCTTT. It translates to CASSLTESPNTEAFF.

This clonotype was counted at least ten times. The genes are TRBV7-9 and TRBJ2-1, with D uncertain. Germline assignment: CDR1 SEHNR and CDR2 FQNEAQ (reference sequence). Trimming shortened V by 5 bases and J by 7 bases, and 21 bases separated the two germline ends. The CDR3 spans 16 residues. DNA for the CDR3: TGTGCCAGCAGCCTACCCGGGCCCCAAGGCCCAAATGAGCAGTTCTTC. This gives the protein CASSLPGPQGPNEQFF.

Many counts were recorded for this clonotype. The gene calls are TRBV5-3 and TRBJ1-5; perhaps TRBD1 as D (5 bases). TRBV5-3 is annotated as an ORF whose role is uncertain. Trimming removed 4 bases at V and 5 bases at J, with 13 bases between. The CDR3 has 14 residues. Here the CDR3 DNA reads TGTGCCAGAAGCGCCAATGGGGGAGATCAGCCCCAGCATTTT. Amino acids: CARSANGGDQPQHF.

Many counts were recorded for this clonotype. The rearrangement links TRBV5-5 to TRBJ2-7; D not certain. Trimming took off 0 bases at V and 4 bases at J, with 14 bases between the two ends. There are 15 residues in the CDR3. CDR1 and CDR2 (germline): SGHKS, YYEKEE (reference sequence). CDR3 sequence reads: CASSLGQDPVYEQYF. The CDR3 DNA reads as TGTGCCAGCAGCTTGGGGCAGGATCCCGTTTACGAGCAGTACTTC.

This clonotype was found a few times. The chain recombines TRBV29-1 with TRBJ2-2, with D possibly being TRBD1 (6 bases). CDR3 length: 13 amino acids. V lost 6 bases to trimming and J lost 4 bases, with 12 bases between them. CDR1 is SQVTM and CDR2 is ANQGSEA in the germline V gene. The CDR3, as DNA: TGCAGCGTGGGAACAGGGAGCACCGGGGAGCTGTTTTTT. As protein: CSVGTGSTGELFF.

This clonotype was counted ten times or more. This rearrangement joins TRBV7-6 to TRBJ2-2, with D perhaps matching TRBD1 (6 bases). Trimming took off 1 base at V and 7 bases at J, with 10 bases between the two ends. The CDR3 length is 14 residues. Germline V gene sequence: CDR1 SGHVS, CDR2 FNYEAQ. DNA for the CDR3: TGTGCCAGCAGCTTAGTTCAGGGGAACGGGGAGCTGTTTTTT. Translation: CASSLVQGNGELFF.

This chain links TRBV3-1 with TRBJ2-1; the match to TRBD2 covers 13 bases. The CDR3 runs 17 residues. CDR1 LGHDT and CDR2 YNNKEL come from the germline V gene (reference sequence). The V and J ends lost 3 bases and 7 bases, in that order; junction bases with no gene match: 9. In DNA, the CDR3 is TGTGCCAGCAGCCATCTTACTAGCGGGAGGGCCGGAAATGAGCAGTTCTTC. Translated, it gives CASSHLTSGRAGNEQFF.

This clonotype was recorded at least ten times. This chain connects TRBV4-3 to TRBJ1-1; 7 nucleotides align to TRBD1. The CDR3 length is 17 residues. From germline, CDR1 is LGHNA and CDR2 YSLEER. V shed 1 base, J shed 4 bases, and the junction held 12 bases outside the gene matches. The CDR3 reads CASSQAIPQGPGTEAFF. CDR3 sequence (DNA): TGCGCCAGCAGCCAAGCCATTCCACAGGGGCCGGGCACTGAAGCTTTCTTT.

This chain's CDR3 is CASSITWDSYNEQFF. The CDR3 DNA reads as TGTGCCAGCAGCATAACATGGGACAGCTACAATGAGCAGTTCTTC. J is TRBJ2-1 and V is TRBV7-9; 7 positions agree with TRBD1. V lost 5 bases, J lost 3 bases, and 7 bases stayed unmatched. The CDR3 sequence is 15 residues long. Germline loops: CDR1 SEHNR, CDR2 FQNEAQ (reference sequence).

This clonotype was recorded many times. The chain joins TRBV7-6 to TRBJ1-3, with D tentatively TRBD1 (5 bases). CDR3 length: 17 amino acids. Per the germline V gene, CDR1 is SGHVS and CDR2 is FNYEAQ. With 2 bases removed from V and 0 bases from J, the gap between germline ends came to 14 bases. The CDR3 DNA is TGTGCCAGCAGCTTAAGAGCGGGGGACGGCTCTGGAAACACCATATATTTT. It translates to CASSLRAGDGSGNTIYF. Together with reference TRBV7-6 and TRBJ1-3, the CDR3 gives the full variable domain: GAGVSQSPRYKVTKRGQDVALRCDPISGHVSLYWYRQALGQGPEFLTYFNYEAQQDKSGLPNDRFSAERPEGSISTLTIQRTEQRDSAMYRCASSLRAGDGSGNTIYFGEGSWLTVV.

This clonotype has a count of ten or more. In DNA form, the CDR3 reads TGCAGCGTTGTTGGTGTGCGGGAGACCACCGGGGAGCTGTTTTTT. It is translated as CSVVGVRETTGELFF. The chain couples TRBV29-1 to TRBJ2-2, with TRBD2 matching over 7 bases. The CDR3 has 15 residues. V gave up 4 bases and J gave up 4 bases; unmatched junction bases: 9. CDR1 is SQVTM and CDR2 is ANQGSEA in the germline V gene.

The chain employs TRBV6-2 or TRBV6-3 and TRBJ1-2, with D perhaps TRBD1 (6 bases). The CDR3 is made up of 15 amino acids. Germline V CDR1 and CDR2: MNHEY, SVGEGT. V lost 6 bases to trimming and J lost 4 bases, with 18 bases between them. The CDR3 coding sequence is TGTGCCAGCAGCCCCATAGGACAGAACCTCTATGGCTACACCTTC. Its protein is CASSPIGQNLYGYTF.